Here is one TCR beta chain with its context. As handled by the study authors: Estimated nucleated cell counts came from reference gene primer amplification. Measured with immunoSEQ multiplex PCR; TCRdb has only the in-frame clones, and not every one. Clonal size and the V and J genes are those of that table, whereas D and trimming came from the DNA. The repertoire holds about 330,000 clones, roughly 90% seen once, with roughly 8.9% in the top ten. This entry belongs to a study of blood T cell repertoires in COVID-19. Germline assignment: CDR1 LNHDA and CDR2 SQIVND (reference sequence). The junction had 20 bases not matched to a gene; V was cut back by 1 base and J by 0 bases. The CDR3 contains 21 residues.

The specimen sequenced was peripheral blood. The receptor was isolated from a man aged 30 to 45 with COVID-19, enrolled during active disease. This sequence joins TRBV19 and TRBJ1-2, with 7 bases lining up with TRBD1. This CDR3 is CASSIAALPGLTGEANYGYTF. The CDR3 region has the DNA TGTGCCAGTAGTATAGCCGCGCTCCCAGGTCTTACAGGGGAGGCTAACTATGGCTACACCTTC.